The 21 T cell receptor beta chains listed next were all sequenced from one sample in a study of blood T cell repertoires in COVID-19. The repertoire was sequenced with immunoSEQ multiplex PCR; TCRdb's copy has only in-frame clones and lacks some. The sample gives 130,000 to 150,000 clones, 84% of which show up once; about 5.8% is in the top ten. The sequenced sample consisted of PBMCs or T cells enriched from blood (not recorded which). These receptors all stem from a woman aged 45 to 65 who had been exposed to COVID-19.

Worth noting for this clone: At one end the junction does not follow the germline gene, possibly because of a read error. V usage is TRBV6-5 and J usage is TRBJ2-4; 9 bases agree with TRBD2. Germline lookup yields CDR1 MNHEY and CDR2 SVGAGI. The length of the CDR3 is 14 residues. CDR3 coding DNA: TGTGCCAGCAGGAGGGGACTAGCCGAAAACATTCAGTACTTC. Translation gives CASRRGLAENIQYF.

The chain carries TRBV9 and TRBJ1-2, with 8 bases identical to TRBD1. Losses at the gene ends were 4 bases for V and 4 bases for J; bases not matched to a gene: 9. This CDR3 has 15 amino acids. CDR1 is SGDLS and CDR2 is YYNGEE in the germline V gene. CDR3 region: CASSPKTGDSYGYTF. DNA for the CDR3: TGTGCCAGCAGCCCGAAGACAGGGGATAGCTATGGCTACACCTTC.

The V and J genes are TRBV5-6 and TRBJ1-1, with D perhaps matching TRBD1 (5 bases). This CDR3 has 14 residues. The germline CDR1 and CDR2 sequences are SGHDT and YYEEEE. V lost 0 bases, J lost 6 bases, and 12 bases lay in between. The CDR3 coding sequence is TGTGCCAGCAGCTTGGTGGCGTGGGGCGCTGAAGCTTTCTTT. Protein sequence: CASSLVAWGAEAFF.

This chain connects TRBV5-1 to TRBJ2-1; 10 bases align to TRBD2. The germline V gene encodes CDR1 SGHRS and CDR2 YFSETQ. This CDR3 region has 17 residues. V lost 2 bases to trimming and J lost 9 bases; unmatched junction nucleotides: 14. CDR3 DNA: TGCGCCAGCAGCTTCAGCCCTCAAAGCGGGGGGGCAACTGAGCAGTTCTTC. As protein: CASSFSPQSGGATEQFF.

For the CDR3, the DNA is TGTGCCAGCAGCGGTGGGGGCGCGGGCACTGAAGCTTTCTTT. It translates to CASSGGGAGTEAFF. The chain combines TRBV5-5 with TRBJ1-1, with D possibly matching TRBD1 (6 bases). This CDR3 has 14 residues. Germline V gene sequence: CDR1 SGHKS, CDR2 YYEKEE (reference sequence). With 4 bases removed from V and 4 bases from J, the gap between germline ends came to 14 bases.

The table lists this clone with a few counts. The CDR3, as DNA: TGTGCCAGCAGAGACGGTCAGGGGGCCAAAAACATTCAGTACTTC. Its protein product is CASRDGQGAKNIQYF. This rearrangement joins TRBV10-3 to TRBJ2-4, with D tentatively TRBD1 (6 bases). V was pared by 10 bases and J by 1 base, with 17 bases between. Germline V gene sequence: CDR1 ENHRY, CDR2 SYGVKD. The CDR3 extends over 15 amino acids.

The chain has TRBV7-9 and TRBJ1-2, with 8 nucleotides matching TRBD1. The germline V gene encodes CDR1 SEHNR and CDR2 FQNEAQ (reference sequence). V lost 5 bases to trimming and J lost 3 bases; unmatched junction nucleotides: 14. The CDR3 is made up of 17 amino acids. The CDR3 spells CASSPGLPQGGDYGYTF. As DNA, the CDR3 is TGTGCCAGCAGCCCAGGTCTCCCACAGGGGGGGGACTATGGCTACACCTTC.

This clone was seen a handful of times. The V and J genes are TRBV27 and TRBJ2-5; weak D call: TRBD1 (5 bases). The CDR3 spans 15 residues. Trimming took 4 bases from V and 5 from J, leaving 17 bases between them. Germline loops: CDR1 MNHEY, CDR2 SMNVEV (reference sequence). CDR3 sequence reads: CASSSRGGRDETQYF. The CDR3 nucleotides are TGTGCCAGCAGTTCCCGAGGTGGCAGGGATGAGACCCAGTACTTC.

V gene TRBV5-4 combines with J gene TRBJ2-2; perhaps TRBD2 as D (6 bases). Germline V lookup: CDR1 SGHNT, CDR2 YYREEE (reference sequence). The length of the CDR3 is 18 residues. V was pared by 0 bases and J by 0 bases, with 15 bases between. The chain's CDR3 is CASSLGRPGVTNTGELFF. The CDR3 DNA follows: TGTGCCAGCAGCTTGGGCCGACCGGGAGTCACGAACACCGGGGAGCTGTTTTTT.

The chain uses TRBV14 and TRBJ2-1; D gene ambiguous. The CDR3 is made up of 11 amino acids. V shed 3 bases and J shed 9 bases, with 6 bases lying between them. Germline CDR1 is SGHDN and CDR2 is FVKESK. The CDR3 DNA reads as TGTGCCAGCAGCCACTTCGGTGAGCAGTTCTTC. Translation: CASSHFGEQFF.

V and J are TRBV7-8 and TRBJ2-7, with 10 bases fitting TRBD1. CDR1 is SGHVS, CDR2 FQNEAQ, per germline. With 1 base clipped from V and 9 bases from J, the junction kept 9 bases outside the gene matches. This CDR3 contains 15 residues. The CDR3 is CASSLVGTGEFGQYF. CDR3 in DNA: TGTGCCAGCAGCTTAGTCGGGACAGGGGAGTTTGGGCAGTACTTC.

This sequence joins TRBV11-2 and TRBJ2-5, with D perhaps TRBD2 (5 bases). V lost 1 base to trimming and J lost 5 bases, with 14 bases between them. The V gene's germline CDR1 is SGHAT and CDR2 FQNNGV. The CDR3 contains 15 residues. CDR3 region: CASSLGLREQETQYF. CDR3 sequence (DNA): TGTGCCAGCAGCTTAGGTCTGAGGGAGCAGGAGACCCAGTACTTC. The full variable domain, in which reference TRBV11-2 and TRBJ2-5 provide the parts outside the CDR3, is EAGVAQSPRYKIIEKRQSVAFWCNPISGHATLYWYQQILGQGPKLLIQFQNNGVVDDSQLPKDRFSAERLKGVDSTLKIQPAKLEDSAVYLCASSLGLREQETQYFGPGTRLLVL.

The J gene is TRBJ1-3, the V gene TRBV11-2; D unclear. The germline CDR1 and CDR2 sequences are SGHAT and FQNNGV. CDR3 length: 17 amino acids. V was clipped by 0 bases and J by 0 bases, with 12 bases between them. The CDR3 DNA reads TGTGCCAGCAGCTTAGATCCTCAGATTTTCTCTGGAAACACCATATATTTT. Encoded protein: CASSLDPQIFSGNTIYF.

The chain uses TRBV13 and TRBJ1-1; TRBD1 is a possible D gene (5 bases). CDR1 is PRHDT, CDR2 FYEKMQ, per germline (reference sequence). The CDR3 contains 15 residues. V was pared by 5 bases and J by 5 bases, with 18 bases between. The CDR3 DNA reads TGTGCCAGCAGCACGGGGTTTGGGGGGTTGACTGAAGCTTTCTTT. Amino acids: CASSTGFGGLTEAFF.

The chain uses TRBV27 and TRBJ2-5, with a tentative D call TRBD2 (6 bases). The V gene's germline CDR1 is MNHEY and CDR2 SMNVEV (reference sequence). CDR3 length equals 14 residues. V shed 5 bases and J shed 5 bases, with 15 bases lying between them. For the CDR3, the DNA is TGTGCCAGCAGTGCGGCGGGGTTCGGGGAGACCCAGTACTTC. This translates into CASSAAGFGETQYF.

The genes are TRBV12-3 or TRBV12-4 and TRBJ1-1; the D is unclear. The CDR3 spans 12 residues. V gave up 2 bases and J gave up 7 bases, with 8 bases separating them. The CDR3 DNA sequence: TGTGCCAGCAGTTTATTCGGTTTTGAAGCTTTCTTT. Translation gives CASSLFGFEAFF.

V is TRBV7-9 and J is TRBJ1-1; D is ambiguous. The germline gives CDR1 SEHNR, CDR2 FQNEAQ (reference sequence). The CDR3 sequence is 13 residues long. Trimming took 2 bases from V and 2 from J, leaving 6 bases between them. CDR3 region: CASSLQINTEAFF. For the CDR3, the DNA is TGTGCCAGCAGCTTACAGATAAACACTGAAGCTTTCTTT.

The chain links TRBV5-1 to TRBJ2-7; 8 bases are a match to TRBD1. The CDR3 has 15 residues. V was clipped by 3 bases and J by 2 bases; unmatched bases: 7. Germline CDR1 is SGHRS and CDR2 is YFSETQ. CDR3 residues: CASSSTGTGPYEQYF. The CDR3 region has the DNA TGCGCCAGCAGCTCAACCGGGACAGGCCCCTACGAGCAGTACTTC.

The V and J genes are TRBV3-1 (or the pseudogene TRBV3-2) and TRBJ1-1, with a possible D match to TRBD1 (6 bases). Germline V gene lookup returns CDR1 LGHDT and CDR2 YNNKEL (reference sequence). Trimming left V 6 bases short and J 4 bases short, with 24 bases between. This CDR3 contains 17 residues. The CDR3 region has the DNA TGTGCCAGCAGTCCCTTAGCGGGGGGCCGATTTGGCACTGAAGCTTTCTTT. Translating it yields CASSPLAGGRFGTEAFF.

This clone was detected only once. This chain connects TRBV7-2 to TRBJ2-3, with 7 bases fitting TRBD1. The V segment lost 1 base and the J segment 5 bases; nucleotides outside the gene matches: 12. CDR3 size: 17 residues. In germline, CDR1 is SGHTA, CDR2 FQGNSA. The CDR3 is CASSLEYRGLEGDTQYF. CDR3 in DNA: TGTGCCAGCAGCTTAGAGTATAGGGGGCTGGAAGGAGATACGCAGTATTTT.

This chain uses TRBV18 with TRBJ2-5; 12 bases fit TRBD2. Trimming removed 3 bases from V and 1 base from J; junction bases left unmatched: 3. The CDR3 has 16 residues. Germline V lookup: CDR1 KGHSH, CDR2 LQKENI. CDR3 nucleotides: TGTGCCAGCTCACCCCTAGCGGGGGGGTTCCAAGAGACCCAGTACTTC. It yields the protein CASSPLAGGFQETQYF.